The 2 T cell receptor beta chains given below trace back to one sample, sequenced in a study of a mutant IDH1 vaccine in newly diagnosed glioma. Time point given: baseline, week 1 (first vaccination visit). The sample's treatment: pre-vaccination baseline after standard-of-care therapy. Some clones are missing from TCRdb's copy, which holds only in-frame ones; the method was immunoSEQ multiplex PCR. This sample has about 92,000 clones, with about 82% found just once. The specimen was PBMCs, collected from a glioma patient treated with radiotherapy, temozolomide or both. The receptors come from a man in his forties with glioma.

Within the sample, this clone is medium-sized. The gene calls are TRBV6-1 and TRBJ2-1, with TRBD2 matching 13 bases. The CDR3 length is 15 residues. Germline CDR1 and CDR2: MNHNS and SASEGT. Trimming cost V 1 base and J 8 bases; bases outside gene matches: 2. The CDR3 spells CASSEVLAGGDEQFF. In DNA form, the CDR3 reads TGTGCCAGCAGTGAAGTACTAGCGGGAGGGGATGAGCAGTTCTTC.

The table lists this clone with a few counts. The genes are TRBV19 and TRBJ2-2; 7 nucleotides agree with TRBD1. The J segment lost 0 bases and the V segment lost 6 bases, leaving 1 base of the junction unmatched. CDR3 length: 14 residues. CDR1 and CDR2 from the germline V gene are LNHDA and SQIVND (reference sequence). The CDR3 DNA sequence: TGTGCCAGTAGAGGGACAGCGAACACCGGGGAGCTGTTTTTT. Translated: CASRGTANTGELFF.